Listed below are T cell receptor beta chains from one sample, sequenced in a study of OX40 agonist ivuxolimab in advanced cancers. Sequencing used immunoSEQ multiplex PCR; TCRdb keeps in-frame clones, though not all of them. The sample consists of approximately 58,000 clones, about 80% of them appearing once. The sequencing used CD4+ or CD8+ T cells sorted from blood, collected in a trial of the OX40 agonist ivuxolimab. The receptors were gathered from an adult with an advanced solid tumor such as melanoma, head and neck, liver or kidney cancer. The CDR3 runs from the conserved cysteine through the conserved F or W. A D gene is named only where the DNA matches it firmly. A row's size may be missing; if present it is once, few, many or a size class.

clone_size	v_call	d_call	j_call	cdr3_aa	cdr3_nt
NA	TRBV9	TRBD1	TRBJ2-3	CASSVTGVTQYF	TGTGCCAGCAGCGTTACAGGGGTCACGCAGTATTTT
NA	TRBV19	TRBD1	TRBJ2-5	CASSPQQGALVGTQYF	TGTGCCAGTAGCCCACAACAGGGGGCCCTTGTCGGGACCCAGTACTTC
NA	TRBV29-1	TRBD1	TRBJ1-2	CSVAGTGTGNYGYTF	TGCAGCGTTGCCGGAACGGGGACAGGGAACTATGGCTACACCTTC
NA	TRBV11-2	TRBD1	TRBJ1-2	CASSLGRDRGTNYGYTF	TGTGCCAGCAGCTTAGGACGGGACAGGGGAACTAACTATGGCTACACCTTC
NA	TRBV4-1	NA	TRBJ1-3	CASSQGGFAAAVSGNTIYF	TGCGCCAGCAGCCAGGGGGGTTTTGCGGCAGCGGTCTCTGGAAACACCATATATTTT
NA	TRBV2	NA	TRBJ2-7	CASRLNSYEQYF	TGTGCCAGCAGGCTTAACTCCTACGAGCAGTACTTC
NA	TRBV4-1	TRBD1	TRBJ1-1	CASSRYTGGTEAFF	TGCGCCAGCAGCCGCTACACAGGGGGCACTGAAGCTTTCTTT
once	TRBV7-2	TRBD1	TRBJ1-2	CASSFPDRDYGYTF	TGTGCCAGCAGCTTCCCGGACAGGGACTACGGCTACACCTTC
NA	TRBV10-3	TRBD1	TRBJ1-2	CAISAGTEYGYTF	TGTGCCATCAGCGCCGGGACAGAATATGGCTACACCTTC
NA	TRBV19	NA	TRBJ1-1	CASSIGQYTEAFF	TGTGCCAGTAGTATAGGACAGTATACTGAAGCTTTCTTT
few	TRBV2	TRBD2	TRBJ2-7	CASRESSGGEQYF	TGTGCCAGCAGGGAATCTAGCGGGGGAGAGCAGTACTTC
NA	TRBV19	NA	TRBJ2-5	CASSIVRGETQYF	TGTGCCAGTAGTATAGTTCGGGGAGAGACCCAGTACTTC
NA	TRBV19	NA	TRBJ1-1	CASSRPGRITMNTEAFF	TGTGCCAGTAGCCGTCCAGGGCGAATAACTATGAACACTGAAGCTTTCTTT
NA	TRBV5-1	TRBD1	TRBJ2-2	CASSIFQGQGNTGELFF	TGCGCCAGCAGCATCTTTCAGGGACAGGGGAACACCGGGGAGCTGTTTTTT
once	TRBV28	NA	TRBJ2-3	CASSLRGIDTQYF	TGTGCCAGCAGTCTTCGCGGGATAGATACGCAGTATTTT